The 6 T cell receptor beta chains below were found in one sample sequenced in a study of blood T cells in healthy people across ages (dated by TCRdb to the mid-2010s). Library preparation was by 5' RACE. TCRdb shows the sequencer as Illumina HiSeq 2500. A second PCR of roughly 6 to 11 cycles was run with a J-beta primer mix and a sample-barcoded 5' primer. Using fastp at Q25 and MiXCR, TCRdb reprocessed the public reads and kept productive beta chains. For every CDR3 protein sequence, its rows merge into one entry that carries the most common genes and DNA. For this sample the table gives some 1.5 million distinct CDR3 sequences, of which about 28% were detected only once. The ten largest clones add up to more than 6% of the sample. Sample: blood. The source is a woman aged 30 to 39 in good health.

This chain joins TRBV19 and TRBJ2-3; 7 bases are shared with TRBD1. The CDR3 is 18 residues long. V lost 4 bases to trimming and J lost 6 bases; unmatched junction nucleotides: 19. Germline CDR1 LNHDA, CDR2 SQIVND (reference sequence). The CDR3 nucleotides are TGTGCCAGTAGTAAACAGGGGCCGAGCGGACCGCTGGCGGATACGCAGTATTTT. It is translated as CASSKQGPSGPLADTQYF. Full variable domain (outside the CDR3, taken from reference TRBV19 and TRBJ2-3): DGGITQSPKYLFRKEGQNVTLSCEQNLNHDAMYWYRQDPGQGLRLIYYSQIVNDFQKGDIAEGYSVSREKKESFPLTVTSAQKNPTAFYLCASSKQGPSGPLADTQYFGPGTRLTVL.

This clonotype has ten or more counts. This chain uses TRBV6-4 with TRBJ2-5; D may be TRBD2 (5 bases). The CDR3 length is 15 residues. CDR1 and CDR2 (germline): MRHNA, SNTAGT. V gave up 3 bases and J gave up 4 bases, with 15 bases separating them. CDR3 protein: CASSESGSRGETQYF. The CDR3 bases are TGTGCCAGCAGTGAATCCGGTTCCCGGGGAGAGACCCAGTACTTC.

This clonotype was picked up a small number of times. The chain recombines TRBV12-3 or TRBV12-4 with TRBJ1-2; TRBD1 is a possible D gene (6 bases). Trimming shortened V by 6 bases and J by 8 bases, and 28 bases separated the two germline ends. The CDR3 has 17 amino acids. The CDR3 loop is CASSSAGAGVRSVGYTF. The CDR3 DNA sequence: TGTGCCAGCAGCTCCGCGGGGGCAGGGGTGCGATCGGTAGGCTACACCTTC.

J is TRBJ2-5 and V is TRBV7-2; the match to TRBD2 covers 9 bases. Trimming removed 6 bases from V and 5 bases from J; junction bases left unmatched: 19. The CDR3 length is 18 residues. Germline assignment: CDR1 SGHTA and CDR2 FQGNSA. Here the CDR3 DNA reads TGTGCCAGCAGTCCCCCAGCGGCGATCCTAGCGGGACGGGAGACCCAGTACTTC. It yields the protein CASSPPAAILAGRETQYF.

About this clonotype itself: This may come from a read error, since a much larger clone is one base off. The chain has TRBV9 and TRBJ2-1; D remains ambiguous. Germline V CDR1 and CDR2: SGDLS, YYNGEE. The CDR3 is made up of 13 amino acids. The CDR3 DNA reads as TGTGCCAGCAGCGTAGGGCACGACAATGCGCAGTTCTTC. Its protein product is CASSVGHDNAQFF.

There are a few counts of this clonotype. The chain links TRBV5-1 to TRBJ2-3; D ambiguous. Trimming removed 2 bases from V and 7 bases from J, with 11 bases in between. The CDR3 contains 13 residues. CDR1 is SGHRS and CDR2 is YFSETQ in the germline V gene. Written as DNA, the CDR3 is TGCGCCAGCAGCTTAGAACTTCTAAATACGCAGTATTTT. As protein: CASSLELLNTQYF.